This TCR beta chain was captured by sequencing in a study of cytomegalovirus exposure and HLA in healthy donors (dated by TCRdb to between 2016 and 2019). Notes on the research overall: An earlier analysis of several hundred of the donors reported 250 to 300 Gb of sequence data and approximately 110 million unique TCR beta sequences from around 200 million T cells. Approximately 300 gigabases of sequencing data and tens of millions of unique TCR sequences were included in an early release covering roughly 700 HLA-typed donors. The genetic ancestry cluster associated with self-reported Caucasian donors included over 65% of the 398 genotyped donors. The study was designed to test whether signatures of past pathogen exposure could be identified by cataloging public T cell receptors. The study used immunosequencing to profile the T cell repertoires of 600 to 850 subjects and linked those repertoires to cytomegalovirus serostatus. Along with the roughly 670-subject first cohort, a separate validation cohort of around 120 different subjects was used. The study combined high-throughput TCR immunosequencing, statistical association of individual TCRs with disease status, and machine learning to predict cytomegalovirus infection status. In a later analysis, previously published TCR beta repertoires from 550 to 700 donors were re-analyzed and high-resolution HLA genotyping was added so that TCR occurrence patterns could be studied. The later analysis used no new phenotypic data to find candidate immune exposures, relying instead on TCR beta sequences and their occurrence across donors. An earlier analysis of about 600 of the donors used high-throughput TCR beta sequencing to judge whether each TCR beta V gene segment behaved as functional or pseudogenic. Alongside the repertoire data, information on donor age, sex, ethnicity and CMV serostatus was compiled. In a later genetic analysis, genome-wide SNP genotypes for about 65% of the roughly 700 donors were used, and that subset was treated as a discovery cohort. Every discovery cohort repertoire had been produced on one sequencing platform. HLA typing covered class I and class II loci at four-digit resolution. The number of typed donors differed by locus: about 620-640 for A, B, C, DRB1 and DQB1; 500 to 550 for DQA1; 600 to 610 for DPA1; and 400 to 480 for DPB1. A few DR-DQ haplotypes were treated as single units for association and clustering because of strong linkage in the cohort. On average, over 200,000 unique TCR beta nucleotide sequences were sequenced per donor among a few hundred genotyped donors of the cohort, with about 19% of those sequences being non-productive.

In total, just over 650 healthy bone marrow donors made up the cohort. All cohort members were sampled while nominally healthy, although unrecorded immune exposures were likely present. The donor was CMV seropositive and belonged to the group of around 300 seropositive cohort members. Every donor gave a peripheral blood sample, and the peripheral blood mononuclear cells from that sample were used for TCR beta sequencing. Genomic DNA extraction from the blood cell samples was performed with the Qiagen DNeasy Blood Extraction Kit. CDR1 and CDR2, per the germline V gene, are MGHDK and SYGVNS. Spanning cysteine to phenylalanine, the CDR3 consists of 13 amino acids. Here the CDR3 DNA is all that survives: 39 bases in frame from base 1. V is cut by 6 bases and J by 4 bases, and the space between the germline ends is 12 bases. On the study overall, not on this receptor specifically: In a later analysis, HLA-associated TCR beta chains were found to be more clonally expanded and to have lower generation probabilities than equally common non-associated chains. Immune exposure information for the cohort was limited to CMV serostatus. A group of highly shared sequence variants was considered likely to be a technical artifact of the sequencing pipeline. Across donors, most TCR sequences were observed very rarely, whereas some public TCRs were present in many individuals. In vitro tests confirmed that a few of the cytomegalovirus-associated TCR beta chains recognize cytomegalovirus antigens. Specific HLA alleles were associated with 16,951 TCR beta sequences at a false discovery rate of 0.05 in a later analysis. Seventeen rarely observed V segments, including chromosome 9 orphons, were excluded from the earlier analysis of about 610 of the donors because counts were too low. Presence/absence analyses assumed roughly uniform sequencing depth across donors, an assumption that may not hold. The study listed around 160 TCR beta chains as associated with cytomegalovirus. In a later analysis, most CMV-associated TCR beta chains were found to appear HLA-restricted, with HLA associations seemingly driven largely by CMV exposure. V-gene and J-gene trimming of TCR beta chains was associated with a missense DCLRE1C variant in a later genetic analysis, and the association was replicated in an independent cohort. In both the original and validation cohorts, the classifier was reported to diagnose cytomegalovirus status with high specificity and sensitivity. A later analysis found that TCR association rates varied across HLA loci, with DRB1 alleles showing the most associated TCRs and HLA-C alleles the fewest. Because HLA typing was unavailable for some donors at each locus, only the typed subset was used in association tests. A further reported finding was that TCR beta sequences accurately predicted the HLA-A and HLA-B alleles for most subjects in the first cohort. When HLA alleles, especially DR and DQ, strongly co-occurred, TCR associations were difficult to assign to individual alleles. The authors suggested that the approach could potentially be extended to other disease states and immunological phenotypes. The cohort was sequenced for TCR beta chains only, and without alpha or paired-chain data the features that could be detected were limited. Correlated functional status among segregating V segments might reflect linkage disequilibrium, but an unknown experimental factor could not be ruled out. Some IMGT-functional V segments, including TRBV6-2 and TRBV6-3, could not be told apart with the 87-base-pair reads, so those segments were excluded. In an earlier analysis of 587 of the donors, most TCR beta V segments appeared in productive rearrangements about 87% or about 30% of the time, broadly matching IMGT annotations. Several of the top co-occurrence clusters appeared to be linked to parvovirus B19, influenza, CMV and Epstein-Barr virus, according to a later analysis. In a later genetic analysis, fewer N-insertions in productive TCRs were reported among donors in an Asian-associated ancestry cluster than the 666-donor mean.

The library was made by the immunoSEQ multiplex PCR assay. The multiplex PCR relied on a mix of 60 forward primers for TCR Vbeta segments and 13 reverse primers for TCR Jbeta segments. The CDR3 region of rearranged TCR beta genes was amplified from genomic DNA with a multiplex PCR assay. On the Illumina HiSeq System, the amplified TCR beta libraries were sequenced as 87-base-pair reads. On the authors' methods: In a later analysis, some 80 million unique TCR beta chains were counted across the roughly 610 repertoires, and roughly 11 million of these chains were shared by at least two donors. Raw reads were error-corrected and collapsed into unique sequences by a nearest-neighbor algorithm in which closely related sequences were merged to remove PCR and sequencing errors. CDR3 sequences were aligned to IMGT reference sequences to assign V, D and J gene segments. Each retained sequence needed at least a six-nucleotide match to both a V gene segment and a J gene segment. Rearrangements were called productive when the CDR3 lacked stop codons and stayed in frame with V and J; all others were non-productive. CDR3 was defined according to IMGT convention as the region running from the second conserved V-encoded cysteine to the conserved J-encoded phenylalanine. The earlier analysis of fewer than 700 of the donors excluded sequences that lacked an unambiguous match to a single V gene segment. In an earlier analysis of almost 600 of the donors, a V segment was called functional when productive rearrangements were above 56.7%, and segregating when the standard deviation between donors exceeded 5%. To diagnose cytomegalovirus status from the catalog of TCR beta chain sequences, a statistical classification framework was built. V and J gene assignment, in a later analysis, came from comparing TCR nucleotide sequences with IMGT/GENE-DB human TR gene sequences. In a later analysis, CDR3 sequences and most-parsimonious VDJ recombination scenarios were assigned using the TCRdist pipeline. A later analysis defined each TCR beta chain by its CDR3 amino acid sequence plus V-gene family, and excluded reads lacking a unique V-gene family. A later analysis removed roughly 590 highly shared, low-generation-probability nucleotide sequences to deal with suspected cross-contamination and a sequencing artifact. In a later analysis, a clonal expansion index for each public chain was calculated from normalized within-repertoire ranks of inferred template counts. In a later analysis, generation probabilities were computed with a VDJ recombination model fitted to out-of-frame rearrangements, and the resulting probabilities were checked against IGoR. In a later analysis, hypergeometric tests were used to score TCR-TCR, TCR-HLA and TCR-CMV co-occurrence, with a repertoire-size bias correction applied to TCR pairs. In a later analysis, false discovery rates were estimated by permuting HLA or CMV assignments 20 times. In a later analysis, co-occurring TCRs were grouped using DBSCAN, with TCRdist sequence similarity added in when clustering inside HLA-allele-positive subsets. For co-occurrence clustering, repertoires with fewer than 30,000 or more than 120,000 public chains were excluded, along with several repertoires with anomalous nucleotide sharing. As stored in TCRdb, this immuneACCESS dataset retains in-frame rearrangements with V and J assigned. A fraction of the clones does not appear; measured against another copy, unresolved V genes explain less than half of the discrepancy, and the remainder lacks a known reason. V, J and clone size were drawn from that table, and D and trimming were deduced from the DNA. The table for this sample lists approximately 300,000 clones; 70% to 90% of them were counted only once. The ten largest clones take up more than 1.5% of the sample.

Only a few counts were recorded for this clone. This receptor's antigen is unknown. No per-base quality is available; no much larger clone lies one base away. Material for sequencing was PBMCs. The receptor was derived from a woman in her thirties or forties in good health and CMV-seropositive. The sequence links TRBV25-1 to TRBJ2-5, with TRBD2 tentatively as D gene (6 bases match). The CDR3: CASSMRDLETQYF. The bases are TGTGCCAGCAGCATGCGGGATTTAGAGACCCAGTACTTC.